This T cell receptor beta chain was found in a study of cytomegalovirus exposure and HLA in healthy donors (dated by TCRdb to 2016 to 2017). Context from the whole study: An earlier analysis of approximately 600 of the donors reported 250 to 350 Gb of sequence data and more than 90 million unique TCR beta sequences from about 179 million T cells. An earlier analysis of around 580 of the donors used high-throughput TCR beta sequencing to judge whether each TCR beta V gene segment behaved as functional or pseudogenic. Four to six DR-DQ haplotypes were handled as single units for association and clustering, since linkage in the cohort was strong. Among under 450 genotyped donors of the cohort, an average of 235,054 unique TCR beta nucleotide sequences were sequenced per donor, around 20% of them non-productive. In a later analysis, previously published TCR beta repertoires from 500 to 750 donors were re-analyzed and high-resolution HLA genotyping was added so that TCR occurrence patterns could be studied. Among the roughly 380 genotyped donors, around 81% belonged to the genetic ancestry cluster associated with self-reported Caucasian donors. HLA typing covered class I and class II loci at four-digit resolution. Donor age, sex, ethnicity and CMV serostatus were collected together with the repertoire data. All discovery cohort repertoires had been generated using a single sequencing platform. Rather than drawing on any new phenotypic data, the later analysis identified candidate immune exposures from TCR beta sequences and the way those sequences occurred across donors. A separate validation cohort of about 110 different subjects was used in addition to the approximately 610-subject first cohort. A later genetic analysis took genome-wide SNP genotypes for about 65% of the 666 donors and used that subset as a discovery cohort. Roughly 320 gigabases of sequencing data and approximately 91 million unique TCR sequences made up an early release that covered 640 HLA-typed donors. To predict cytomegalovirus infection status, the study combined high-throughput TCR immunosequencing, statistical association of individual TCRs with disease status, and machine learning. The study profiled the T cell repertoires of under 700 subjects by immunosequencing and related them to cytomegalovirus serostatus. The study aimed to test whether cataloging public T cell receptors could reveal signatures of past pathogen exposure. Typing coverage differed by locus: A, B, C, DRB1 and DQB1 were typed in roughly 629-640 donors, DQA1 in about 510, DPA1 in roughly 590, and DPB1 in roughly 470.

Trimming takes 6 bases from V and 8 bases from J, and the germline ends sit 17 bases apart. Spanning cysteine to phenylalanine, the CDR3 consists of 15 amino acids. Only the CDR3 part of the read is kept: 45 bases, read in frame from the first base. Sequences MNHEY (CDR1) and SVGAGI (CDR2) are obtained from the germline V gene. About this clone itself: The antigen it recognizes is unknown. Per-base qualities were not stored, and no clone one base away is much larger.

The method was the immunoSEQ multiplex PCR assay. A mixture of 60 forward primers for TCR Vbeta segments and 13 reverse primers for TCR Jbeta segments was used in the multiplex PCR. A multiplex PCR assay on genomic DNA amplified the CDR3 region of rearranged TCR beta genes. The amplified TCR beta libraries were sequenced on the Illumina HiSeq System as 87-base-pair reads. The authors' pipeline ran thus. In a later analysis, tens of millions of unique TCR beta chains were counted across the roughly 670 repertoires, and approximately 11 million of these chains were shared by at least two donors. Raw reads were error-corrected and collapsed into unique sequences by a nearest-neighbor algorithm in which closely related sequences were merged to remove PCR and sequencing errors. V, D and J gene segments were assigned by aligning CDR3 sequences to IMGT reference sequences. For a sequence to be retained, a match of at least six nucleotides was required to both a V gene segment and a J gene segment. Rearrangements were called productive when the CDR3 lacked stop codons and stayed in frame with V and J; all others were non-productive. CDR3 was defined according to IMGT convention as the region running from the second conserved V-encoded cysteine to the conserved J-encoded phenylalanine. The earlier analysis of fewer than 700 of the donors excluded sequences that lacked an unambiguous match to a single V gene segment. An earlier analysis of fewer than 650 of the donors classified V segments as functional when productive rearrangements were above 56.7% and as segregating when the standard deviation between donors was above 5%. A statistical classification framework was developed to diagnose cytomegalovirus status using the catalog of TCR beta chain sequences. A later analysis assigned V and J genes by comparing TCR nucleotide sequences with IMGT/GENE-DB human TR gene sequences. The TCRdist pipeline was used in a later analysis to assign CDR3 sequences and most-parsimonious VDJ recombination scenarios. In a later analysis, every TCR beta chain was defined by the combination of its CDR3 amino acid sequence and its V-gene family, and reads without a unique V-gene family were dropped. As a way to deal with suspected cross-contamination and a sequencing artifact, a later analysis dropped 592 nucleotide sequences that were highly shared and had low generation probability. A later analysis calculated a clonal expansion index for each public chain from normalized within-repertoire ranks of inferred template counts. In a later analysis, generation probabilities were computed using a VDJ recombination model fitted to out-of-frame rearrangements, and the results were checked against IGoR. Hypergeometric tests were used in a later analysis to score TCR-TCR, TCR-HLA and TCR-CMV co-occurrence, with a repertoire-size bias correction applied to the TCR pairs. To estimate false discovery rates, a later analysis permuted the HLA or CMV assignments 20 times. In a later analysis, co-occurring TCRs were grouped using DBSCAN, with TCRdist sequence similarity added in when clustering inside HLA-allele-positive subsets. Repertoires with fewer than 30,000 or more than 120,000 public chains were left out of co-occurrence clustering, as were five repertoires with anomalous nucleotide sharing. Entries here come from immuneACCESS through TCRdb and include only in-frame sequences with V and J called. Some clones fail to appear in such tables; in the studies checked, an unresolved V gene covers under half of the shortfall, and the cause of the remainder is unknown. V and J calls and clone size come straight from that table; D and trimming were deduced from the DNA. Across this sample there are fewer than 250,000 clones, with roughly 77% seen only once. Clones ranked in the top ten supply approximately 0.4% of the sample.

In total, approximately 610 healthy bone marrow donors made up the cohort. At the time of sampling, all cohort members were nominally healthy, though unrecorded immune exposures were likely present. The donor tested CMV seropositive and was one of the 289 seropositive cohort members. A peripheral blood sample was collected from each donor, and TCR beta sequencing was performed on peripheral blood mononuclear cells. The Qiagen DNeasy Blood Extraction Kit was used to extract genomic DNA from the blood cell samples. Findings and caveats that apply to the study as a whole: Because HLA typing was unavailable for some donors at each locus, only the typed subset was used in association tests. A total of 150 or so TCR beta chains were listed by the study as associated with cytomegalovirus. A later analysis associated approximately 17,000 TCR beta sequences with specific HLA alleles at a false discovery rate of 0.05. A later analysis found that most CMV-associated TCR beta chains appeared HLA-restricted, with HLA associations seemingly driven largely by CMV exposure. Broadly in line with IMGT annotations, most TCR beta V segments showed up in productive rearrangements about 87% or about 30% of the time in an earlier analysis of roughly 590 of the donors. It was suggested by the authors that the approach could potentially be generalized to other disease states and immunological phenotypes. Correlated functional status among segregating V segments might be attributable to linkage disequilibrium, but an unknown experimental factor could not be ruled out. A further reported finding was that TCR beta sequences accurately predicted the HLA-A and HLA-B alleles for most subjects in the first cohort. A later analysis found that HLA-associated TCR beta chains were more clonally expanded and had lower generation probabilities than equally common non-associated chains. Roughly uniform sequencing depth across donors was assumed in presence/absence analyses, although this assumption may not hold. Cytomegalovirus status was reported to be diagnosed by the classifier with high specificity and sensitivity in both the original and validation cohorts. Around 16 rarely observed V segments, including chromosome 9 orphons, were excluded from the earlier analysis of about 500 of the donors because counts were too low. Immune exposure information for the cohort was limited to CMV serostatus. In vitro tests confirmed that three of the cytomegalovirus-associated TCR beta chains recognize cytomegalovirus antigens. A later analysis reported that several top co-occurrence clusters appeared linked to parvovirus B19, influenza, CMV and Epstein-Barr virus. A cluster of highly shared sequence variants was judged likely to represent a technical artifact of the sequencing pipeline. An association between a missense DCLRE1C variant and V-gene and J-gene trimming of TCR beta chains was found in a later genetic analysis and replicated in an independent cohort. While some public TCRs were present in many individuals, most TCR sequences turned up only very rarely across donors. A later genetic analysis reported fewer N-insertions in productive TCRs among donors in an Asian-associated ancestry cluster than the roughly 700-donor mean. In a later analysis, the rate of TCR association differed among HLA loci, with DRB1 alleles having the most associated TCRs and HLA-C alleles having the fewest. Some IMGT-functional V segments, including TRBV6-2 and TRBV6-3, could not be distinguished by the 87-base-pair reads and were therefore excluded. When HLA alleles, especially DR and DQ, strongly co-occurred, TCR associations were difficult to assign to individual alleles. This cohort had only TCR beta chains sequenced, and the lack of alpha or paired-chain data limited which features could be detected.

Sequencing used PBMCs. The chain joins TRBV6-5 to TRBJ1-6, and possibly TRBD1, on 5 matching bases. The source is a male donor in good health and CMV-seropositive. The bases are TGTGCCAGCAGCCGCCTCAGGGCACAGGATTCACCCCTCCACTTT. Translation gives CASSRLRAQDSPLHF.